A selection of T cell receptor beta chains follows, all from one sample in a study of blood T cell repertoires in COVID-19. Here immunoSEQ multiplex PCR was the method, and the copy in TCRdb shows in-frame clones only, minus some. This sample has approximately 37,000 clones, with 75% to 90% found just once. Sequenced sample: peripheral blood. The receptor source for this set is a man aged 45-65 years with active COVID-19. Each CDR3 is given without its conserved first and last residue.

TRBJ1-2 TRBV24-1 ATSDPGQGYGYT
TRBJ2-7 TRBV28 ASSRGSNSGAPYEQY
TRBJ2-1 TRBV19 ASSIDRRGAYNEQF
TRBJ2-7 TRBV3-1/TRBV3-2 ASSQGDFSYEQY
TRBJ1-1 TRBV28 ASTRVTNTEAF
TRBJ2-2 TRBV18 ASSPGTGATGELF
TRBJ2-7 TRBV6-5 ASSLAGGGYEQY
TRBJ1-1 TRBV4-1 ASSQDLAMNTEAF
TRBJ2-2 TRBV14 ASSQVGTRLTGELF
TRBJ2-3 TRBV3-1/TRBV3-2 ASTLRRFERETPDTQY
TRBJ2-3 TRBV11-3 ASSLLGDTQY
TRBJ1-1 TRBV5-1 ASRGETEAF
TRBJ1-2 TRBV5-1 ASTPSLQGPYYGYT
TRBJ2-7 TRBV7-9 ASSLSGLVNEQY
TRBJ2-3 TRBV5-1 ASSLAQGPSTDTQY
TRBJ1-1 TRBV4-1 ASSQGQGVTEAF
TRBJ2-3 TRBV7-8 ASSRNSGQGGMASDTQY
TRBJ2-7 TRBV11-2 ASSSTSGSSYEQY
TRBJ1-1 TRBV7-2 ASSLPPGGRAF
TRBJ2-6 TRBV7-3 ASSATGGANVLT
TRBJ2-1 TRBV19 ASAPTGAREQF
TRBJ2-7 TRBV7-9 ASSLIGLAGTYEQY
TRBJ1-1 TRBV5-8 ASTLQGRSTEAF
TRBJ2-5 TRBV6-2/TRBV6-3 ASSYSTADSRRATQY
TRBJ2-1 TRBV6-6 ASVRQGGSNEQF